These 29 T cell receptor beta chains originate from one sample sequenced in a study of blood T cell repertoires in COVID-19 (dated by TCRdb to the early 2020s). Receptors were amplified or captured by the immunoSEQ multiplex PCR assay. TCRdb carries this immuneACCESS record with in-frame sequences only. Its versions omit some clonotypes, under half of them owing to an unresolved V gene in the studies checked, with the rest unexplained. The table for this sample lists tens of thousands of clones; roughly 89% of them were counted only once. 7% to 9% of the sample is in the top ten clones. Source material: peripheral blood. Receptors originate from a human donor in a cohort sampled during active COVID-19.

V and J are TRBV5-1 and TRBJ1-1, with 8 bases aligning to TRBD1. The CDR3 runs 16 residues. Looked up from germline, CDR1 is SGHRS and CDR2 is YFSETQ. V shed 3 bases and J 6 bases; nucleotides not matched to a gene: 13. The CDR3 loop reads CASSSRPGQEVAEAFF. CDR3 DNA: TGCGCCAGCAGCTCACGACCGGGACAGGAGGTCGCTGAAGCTTTCTTT.

This clone was recorded only once. The chain is built from TRBV28 and TRBJ1-1, with 10 bases fitting TRBD1. Trimming removed 5 bases from V and 5 bases from J; junction bases left unmatched: 8. This CDR3 contains 15 residues. CDR1 and CDR2 from the germline V gene are MDHEN and SYDVKM. In DNA form, the CDR3 reads TGTGCCAGCAGTCTACGACAGGGGGCGAGGACTGAAGCTTTCTTT. This encodes CASSLRQGARTEAFF.

The chain recombines TRBV7-2 with TRBJ1-1; D is unresolved. Trimming cost V 0 bases and J 3 bases, with 11 bases left between them. From germline, CDR1 is SGHTA and CDR2 FQGNSA. The length of the CDR3 is 15 residues. CDR3 sequence reads: CASSLALRGYTEAFF. CDR3 in DNA: TGTGCCAGCAGCTTAGCGCTGAGAGGCTACACTGAAGCTTTCTTT.

The chain carries TRBV7-8 and TRBJ1-3; 9 bases are shared with TRBD1. The V gene end was trimmed by 6 bases and the J gene end by 7 bases; junction bases not matched to a gene: 4. Germline-derived CDR1 and CDR2 are SGHVS and FQNEAQ. The CDR3 is made up of 13 amino acids. The DNA for the CDR3 is TGTGCCAGCAGTTCGGACAGGGGCAACACCATATATTTT. It translates to CASSSDRGNTIYF.

This chain uses TRBV3-1 (or the pseudogene TRBV3-2) with TRBJ2-7, with 10 bases matching TRBD1. Unmatched junction bases numbered 9, after V lost 6 bases and J lost 1 base. Germline V gene sequence: CDR1 LGHDT, CDR2 YNNKEL (reference sequence). This CDR3 is 16 amino acids long. The CDR3 nucleotides read TGTGCCAGCAGGCAGACAGGGGGCCATGGATCCTACGAGCAGTACTTC. Protein sequence: CASRQTGGHGSYEQYF.

This sequence joins TRBV7-9 and TRBJ1-4; D is perhaps TRBD1 (6 bases). V gave up 1 base and J gave up 0 bases, with 9 bases separating them. Germline-derived CDR1 and CDR2 are SEHNR and FQNEAQ (reference sequence). This CDR3 has 16 residues. In nucleotides, the CDR3 is TGTGCCAGCAGCTTAGGGAGACAGGCAACTAATGAAAAACTGTTTTTT. It codes for CASSLGRQATNEKLFF. Full variable domain (outside the CDR3, taken from reference TRBV7-9 and TRBJ1-4): DTGVSQNPRHKITKRGQNVTFRCDPISEHNRLYWYRQTLGQGPEFLTYFQNEAQLEKSRLLSDRFSAERPKGSFSTLEIQRTEQGDSAMYLCASSLGRQATNEKLFFGSGTQLSVL.

V usage is TRBV28 and J usage is TRBJ2-1; 8 bases match TRBD2. CDR1 is MDHEN and CDR2 is SYDVKM in the germline V gene. V trimming: 1 base; J trimming: 12 bases; junction bases outside the gene matches: 14. The length of the CDR3 is 16 residues. CDR3 protein: CASSLSPASGLVGQFF. CDR3 nucleotides: TGTGCCAGCAGTTTATCCCCGGCTAGCGGGCTTGTTGGGCAGTTCTTC.

This chain joins TRBV6-2 or TRBV6-3 and TRBJ2-7, with D perhaps TRBD1 (5 bases). CDR3 size: 16 residues. Germline V gene sequence: CDR1 MNHEY, CDR2 SVGEGT. V lost 0 bases and J lost 2, with 14 bases in between. Here the CDR3 reads CASSYSPDSAAYEQYF. As DNA, the CDR3 is TGTGCCAGCAGTTACTCGCCCGACAGCGCAGCCTACGAGCAGTACTTC.

The CDR3: CASSFRGGLDYGYTF. In nucleotides, the CDR3 is TGTGCCAGTAGCTTCCGGGGTGGGCTGGACTATGGCTACACCTTC. This rearrangement joins TRBV19 to TRBJ1-2; D unclear. V lost 6 bases and J lost 3, with 17 bases in between. Germline CDR1 is LNHDA and CDR2 is SQIVND (reference sequence). The CDR3 is 15 residues long.

V and J are TRBV27 and TRBJ1-1; D possibly corresponds to TRBD1 (6 bases). Per the germline V gene, CDR1 is MNHEY and CDR2 is SMNVEV (reference sequence). Trimming cost V 0 bases and J 8 bases, with 13 bases left between them. CDR3 length equals 14 residues. The CDR3 loop is CASSLSMTGTEAFF. DNA for the CDR3: TGTGCCAGCAGTTTATCTATGACCGGGACAGAAGCTTTCTTT.

This clone occurred once. The chain is built from TRBV11-2 and TRBJ2-7, with D tentatively TRBD2 (5 bases). Germline CDR1 is SGHAT and CDR2 is FQNNGV. The CDR3 sequence is 15 residues long. V was shortened by 5 bases and J by 2 bases, with 16 bases between the two germline ends. Here the CDR3 DNA reads TGTGCCAGCAGCCAAGCTCGTGACGGGACCTACGAGCAGTACTTC. Residues: CASSQARDGTYEQYF.

This clone was seen only once. The chain employs TRBV7-3 and TRBJ1-4; D gene uncertain. The CDR3 runs to 13 residues. The germline V gene has CDR1 SGHTA and CDR2 FQGTGA. Trimming removed 5 bases from V and 8 bases from J, with 12 bases in between. CDR3 sequence: CASSPFSGEKLFF. The CDR3 bases are TGTGCCAGCAGCCCGTTTTCCGGGGAAAAACTGTTTTTT.

The chain carries TRBV3-1 (or the pseudogene TRBV3-2) and TRBJ2-7; a weak D match, TRBD1 (6 bases). CDR1 and CDR2 from the germline V gene are LGHDT and YNNKEL (reference sequence). CDR3 length: 12 amino acids. Trimming cost V 5 bases and J 6 bases, with 11 bases left between them. The CDR3 DNA follows: TGTGCCAGCAGCTCACAGGGTGGCGAGCAGTACTTC. This gives the protein CASSSQGGEQYF.

This chain links TRBV7-2 with TRBJ2-7, with TRBD1 identical over 7 bases. V was clipped by 5 bases and J by 0 bases; unmatched bases: 4. Germline V gene data show CDR1 as SGHTA and CDR2 as FQGNSA. The CDR3 is 14 residues long. DNA of the CDR3: TGTGCCAGCAGCCGGGGACAGACCTCCTACGAGCAGTACTTC. Amino acids: CASSRGQTSYEQYF. Full variable domain (outside the CDR3, taken from reference TRBV7-2 and TRBJ2-7): GAGVSQSPSNKVTEKGKDVELRCDPISGHTALYWYRQSLGQGLEFLIYFQGNSAPDKSGLPSDRFSAERTGGSVSTLTIQRTQQEDSAVYLCASSRGQTSYEQYFGPGTRLTVT.

The table lists this clone with a count of one. This sequence joins TRBV10-1 and TRBJ2-7, with 11 bases lining up with TRBD2. The CDR3 has 14 amino acids. The germline CDR1 and CDR2 sequences are WNHNN and SYGVQD (reference sequence). V dropped 5 bases and J dropped 4; count of bases not matched to a gene: 4. CDR3 residues: CASSPGLAVYEQYF. As DNA, the CDR3 is TGCGCCAGCAGTCCGGGACTAGCGGTGTACGAGCAGTACTTC.

The chain is built from TRBV7-8 and TRBJ2-7; TRBD1 is a possible D gene (5 bases). The CDR3 is made up of 16 amino acids. Deletions cut 0 bases from V and 7 bases from J, with 19 bases between. In germline, CDR1 is SGHVS, CDR2 FQNEAQ. DNA of the CDR3: TGTGCCAGCAGCTTAGCGATTCGGGCAGGGAACCCGGAGCAGTACTTC. It is translated as CASSLAIRAGNPEQYF.

Here the CDR3 reads CASSPPDRGQGGEQYF. The CDR3 region has the DNA TGTGCCAGCTCACCACCGGATAGGGGACAGGGTGGCGAGCAGTACTTC. This chain uses TRBV18 with TRBJ2-7; 9 bases match TRBD1. Germline V CDR1 and CDR2: KGHSH, LQKENI. The CDR3 has 16 amino acids. The junction had 9 bases not matched to a gene; V was cut back by 0 bases and J by 6 bases.

This chain joins TRBV21-1 and TRBJ1-6; the tabulated D call, TRBD1, remains unverified against the DNA. TRBV21-1 corresponds to a pseudogene. This CDR3 is built from 18 residues. DNA for the CDR3: TGTGCCAGCAGCAAAGCAACGGGGACAGGGTTTCGGGATTCACCCCTCCACTTT. Its translation: CASSKATGTGFRDSPLHF.

V gene TRBV6-6 combines with J gene TRBJ1-4; D uncertain. V gave up 5 bases and J gave up 5 bases, with 9 bases separating them. The CDR3 is 13 amino acids. From germline, CDR1 is MNHNY and CDR2 SVGAGI (reference sequence). Here the CDR3 reads CASSLAPNEKLFF. The CDR3 DNA reads as TGTGCCAGCAGTCTAGCCCCGAATGAAAAACTGTTTTTT.

The chain combines TRBV2 with TRBJ2-7; TRBD2 aligns across 9 bases. CDR3 length equals 15 residues. V was clipped by 4 bases and J by 2 bases; unmatched bases: 6. CDR1 and CDR2 from the germline V gene are SNHLY and FYNNEI. This CDR3 reads CASSGLLAGTYEQYF. CDR3 bases: TGTGCCAGCAGTGGTTTACTAGCGGGTACCTACGAGCAGTACTTC.

This rearrangement joins TRBV2 to TRBJ2-7; 12 nucleotides match TRBD1. Germline-derived CDR1 and CDR2 are SNHLY and FYNNEI. The J segment lost 9 bases and the V segment lost 0 bases, leaving 6 bases of the junction unmatched. The CDR3 is 15 amino acids. The DNA for the CDR3 is TGTGCCAGCAGTGAAGCCGGGACAGGGGGCGCCGGGCAGTACTTC. It specifies CASSEAGTGGAGQYF.

This chain connects TRBV6-5 to TRBJ2-7; 7 nucleotides line up with TRBD2. Germline CDR1 and CDR2: MNHEY and SVGAGI. The CDR3 is 13 amino acids. With V trimmed by 5 bases and J by 4 bases, 5 bases remained unmatched. CDR3 in amino acids: CASSPGGLYEQYF. The CDR3 DNA sequence: TGTGCCAGCAGTCCCGGGGGGTTATACGAGCAGTACTTC.

J is TRBJ2-2 and V is TRBV4-1; the D gene is possibly TRBD1 (6 bases). V was clipped by 1 base and J by 2 bases, with 11 bases between them. The CDR3 contains 16 residues. Looked up from germline, CDR1 is MGHRA and CDR2 is YSYEKL. CDR3 protein: CASSQAGQLNTGELFF. CDR3 coding DNA: TGCGCCAGCAGCCAAGCTGGACAGCTCAACACCGGGGAGCTGTTTTTT.

The rearrangement uses TRBV7-8 and TRBJ2-7, with D possibly matching TRBD2 (5 bases). This CDR3 comprises 15 residues. Germline-derived CDR1 and CDR2 are SGHVS and FQNEAQ. V lost 5 bases and J 5 bases, leaving 19 bases between the germline ends. Here the CDR3 reads CASSPHLTGSDEQYF. The CDR3 nucleotides read TGTGCCAGCAGCCCGCATCTTACCGGTAGCGACGAGCAGTACTTC.

V and J are TRBV5-1 and TRBJ1-6; 8 bases align to TRBD1. Germline V CDR1 and CDR2: SGHRS, YFSETQ. The CDR3 consists of 18 residues. V lost 3 bases, J lost 0 bases, and 8 bases stayed unmatched. CDR3 protein: CASSSGQGGSSYNSPLHF. CDR3 bases: TGCGCCAGCAGCTCTGGACAGGGAGGTAGCTCCTATAATTCACCCCTCCACTTT.

J is TRBJ2-7 and V is TRBV24-1; possibly TRBD1 for D (7 bases). The CDR3 sequence is 12 residues long. Trimming took off 0 bases at V and 9 bases at J, with 8 bases between the two ends. Germline V gene sequence: CDR1 KGHDR, CDR2 SFDVKD. The CDR3 coding sequence is TGTGCCACCAGTGATTTGCAGGGGGGGCAGTACTTC. This gives the protein CATSDLQGGQYF.

The chain joins TRBV19 to TRBJ1-2, with D hard to call. V shed 3 bases and J shed 2 bases, with 10 bases lying between them. This CDR3 contains 14 residues. Germline V gene lookup returns CDR1 LNHDA and CDR2 SQIVND (reference sequence). CDR3 sequence: CASSINSRNYGYTF. The CDR3 nucleotides are TGTGCCAGTAGTATCAACAGTAGGAACTATGGCTACACCTTC.

The V call is TRBV18, the J call TRBJ2-7, with TRBD1 as a possible D gene (6 bases). Germline CDR1 KGHSH, CDR2 LQKENI. The CDR3 spans 15 residues. V gave up 2 bases and J gave up 5 bases, with 16 bases separating them. This CDR3 reads CASSPTGQQSNEQYF. In DNA form, the CDR3 reads TGTGCCAGCTCACCAACCGGACAGCAATCAAACGAGCAGTACTTC.

The V call is TRBV5-1, the J call TRBJ2-7, with TRBD1 identical over 7 bases. Germline-derived CDR1 and CDR2 are SGHRS and YFSETQ. V shed 4 bases and J 2 bases; nucleotides not matched to a gene: 3. There are 13 residues in the CDR3. The CDR3 loop reads CASSLDRAYEQYF. CDR3 nucleotide sequence: TGCGCCAGCAGCCTTGACAGGGCCTACGAGCAGTACTTC.